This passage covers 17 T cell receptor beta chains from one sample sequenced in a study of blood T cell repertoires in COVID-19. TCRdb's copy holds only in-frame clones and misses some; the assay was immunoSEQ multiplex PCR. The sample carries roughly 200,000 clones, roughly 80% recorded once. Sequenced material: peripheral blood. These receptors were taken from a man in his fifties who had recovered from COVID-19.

This CDR3 is CASSYSVTGELFF. CDR3 nucleotide sequence: TGTGCCAGCAGCTATAGCGTCACCGGGGAGCTGTTTTTT. The V and J genes are TRBV6-6 and TRBJ2-2, with D perhaps TRBD2 (5 bases). CDR1 is MNHNY, CDR2 SVGAGI, per germline (reference sequence). The CDR3 covers 13 residues. Trimming took 6 bases from V and 4 from J, leaving 9 bases between them.

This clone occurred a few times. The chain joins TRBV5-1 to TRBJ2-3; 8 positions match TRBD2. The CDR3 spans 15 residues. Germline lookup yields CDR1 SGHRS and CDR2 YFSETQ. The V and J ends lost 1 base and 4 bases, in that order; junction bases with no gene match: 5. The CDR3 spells CASSLFGGRSDTQYF. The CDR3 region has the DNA TGCGCCAGCAGCTTGTTCGGCGGGAGGTCAGATACGCAGTATTTT. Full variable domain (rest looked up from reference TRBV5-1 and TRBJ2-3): KAGVTQTPRYLIKTRGQQVTLSCSPISGHRSVSWYQQTPGQGLQFLFEYFSETQRNKGNFPGRFSGRQFSNSRSEMNVSTLELGDSALYLCASSLFGGRSDTQYFGPGTRLTVL.

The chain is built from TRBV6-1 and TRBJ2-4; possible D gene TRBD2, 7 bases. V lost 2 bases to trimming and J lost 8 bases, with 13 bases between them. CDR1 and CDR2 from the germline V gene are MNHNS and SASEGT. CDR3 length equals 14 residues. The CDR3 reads CASSERGGRDIQYF. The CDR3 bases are TGTGCCAGCAGTGAAAGGGGGGGAAGGGACATTCAGTACTTC.

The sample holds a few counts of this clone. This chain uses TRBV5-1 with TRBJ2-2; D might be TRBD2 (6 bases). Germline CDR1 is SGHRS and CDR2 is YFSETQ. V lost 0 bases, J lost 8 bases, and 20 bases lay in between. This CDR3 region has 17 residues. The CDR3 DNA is TGCGCCAGCAGCTTGGATCCGGGACGGAGGGTCTCTGGGGAGCTGTTTTTT. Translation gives CASSLDPGRRVSGELFF. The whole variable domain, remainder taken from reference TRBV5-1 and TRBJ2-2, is KAGVTQTPRYLIKTRGQQVTLSCSPISGHRSVSWYQQTPGQGLQFLFEYFSETQRNKGNFPGRFSGRQFSNSRSEMNVSTLELGDSALYLCASSLDPGRRVSGELFFGEGSRLTVL.

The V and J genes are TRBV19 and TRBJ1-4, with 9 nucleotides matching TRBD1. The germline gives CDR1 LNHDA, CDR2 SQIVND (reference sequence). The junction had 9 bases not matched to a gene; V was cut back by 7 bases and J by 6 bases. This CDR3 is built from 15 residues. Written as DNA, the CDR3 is TGTGCCAGTAAGGAGGCGAGGACAGGGGATGAAAAACTGTTTTTT. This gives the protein CASKEARTGDEKLFF.

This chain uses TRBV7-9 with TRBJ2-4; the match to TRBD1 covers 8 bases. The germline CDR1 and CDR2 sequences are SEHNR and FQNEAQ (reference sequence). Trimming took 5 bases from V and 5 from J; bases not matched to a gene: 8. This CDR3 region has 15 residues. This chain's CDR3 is CASSVRGLLENIQYF. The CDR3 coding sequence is TGTGCCAGCAGCGTCAGGGGGCTTCTAGAAAACATTCAGTACTTC. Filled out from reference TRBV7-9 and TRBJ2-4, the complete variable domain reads DTGVSQNPRHKITKRGQNVTFRCDPISEHNRLYWYRQTLGQGPEFLTYFQNEAQLEKSRLLSDRFSAERPKGSFSTLEIQRTEQGDSAMYLCASSVRGLLENIQYFGAGTRLSVL.

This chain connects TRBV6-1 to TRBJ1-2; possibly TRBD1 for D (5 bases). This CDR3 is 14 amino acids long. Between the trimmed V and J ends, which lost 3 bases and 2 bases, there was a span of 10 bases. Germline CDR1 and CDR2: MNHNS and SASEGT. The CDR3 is CASSETRANYGYTF. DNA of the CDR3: TGTGCCAGCAGTGAGACCAGGGCCAACTATGGCTACACCTTC.

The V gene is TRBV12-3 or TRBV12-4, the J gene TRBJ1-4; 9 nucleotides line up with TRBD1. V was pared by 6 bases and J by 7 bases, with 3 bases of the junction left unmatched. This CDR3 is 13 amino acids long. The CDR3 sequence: CASRRDRAEKLFF. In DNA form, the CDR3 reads TGTGCCAGCAGGCGGGACAGGGCTGAAAAACTGTTTTTT.

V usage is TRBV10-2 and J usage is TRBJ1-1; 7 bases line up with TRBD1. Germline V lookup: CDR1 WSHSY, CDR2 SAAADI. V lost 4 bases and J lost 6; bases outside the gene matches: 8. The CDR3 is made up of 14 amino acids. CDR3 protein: CASSGSDRAAEAFF. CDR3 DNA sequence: TGCGCCAGCAGTGGAAGCGACAGGGCTGCTGAAGCTTTCTTT.

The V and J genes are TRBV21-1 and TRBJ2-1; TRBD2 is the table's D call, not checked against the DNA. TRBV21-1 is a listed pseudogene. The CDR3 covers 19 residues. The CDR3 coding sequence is TGTGCCAGCAGCGACCACATCCGGGACTACCGAGGAAGCTACAATGAGCAGTTCTTC. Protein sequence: CASSDHIRDYRGSYNEQFF.

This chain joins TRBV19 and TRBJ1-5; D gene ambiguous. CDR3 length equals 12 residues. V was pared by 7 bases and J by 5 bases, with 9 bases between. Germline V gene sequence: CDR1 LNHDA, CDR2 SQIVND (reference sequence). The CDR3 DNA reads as TGTGCCAGTAACCTCCGGGATCAGCCCCAGCATTTT. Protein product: CASNLRDQPQHF.

The CDR3 DNA follows: TGTGCCAGCTCACCACATCAGGGGGCTGACTATGGCTACACCTTC. Translated: CASSPHQGADYGYTF. The chain carries TRBV18 and TRBJ1-2, with TRBD1 matching 8 bases. The CDR3 contains 15 residues. The trim removed 1 base at V and 3 bases at J, leaving 4 bases unmatched. CDR1 is KGHSH, CDR2 LQKENI, per germline. Variable domain in full (rest from reference TRBV18 and TRBJ1-2): NAGVMQNPRHLVRRRGQEARLRCSPMKGHSHVYWYRQLPEEGLKFMVYLQKENIIDESGMPKERFSAEFPKEGPSILRIQQVVRGDSAAYFCASSPHQGADYGYTFGSGTRLTVV.

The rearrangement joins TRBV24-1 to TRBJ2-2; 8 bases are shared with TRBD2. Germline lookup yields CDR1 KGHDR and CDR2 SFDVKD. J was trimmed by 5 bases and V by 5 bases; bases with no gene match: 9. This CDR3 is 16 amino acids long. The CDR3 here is CATSGGGAGVTGELFF. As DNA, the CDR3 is TGTGCCACCAGTGGGGGAGGAGCGGGAGTTACCGGGGAGCTGTTTTTT.

The CDR3 nucleotides are TGTGCCAGCAGTTACGAGGCGACTAGTCGCGAGCAGTACTTC. Encoded protein: CASSYEATSREQYF. The chain carries TRBV6-5 and TRBJ2-7, with D tentatively TRBD2 (6 bases). CDR1 MNHEY and CDR2 SVGAGI come from the germline V gene. The V gene lost 2 bases and the J gene lost 6 bases, with 14 bases spanning the gap. The CDR3 contains 14 residues.

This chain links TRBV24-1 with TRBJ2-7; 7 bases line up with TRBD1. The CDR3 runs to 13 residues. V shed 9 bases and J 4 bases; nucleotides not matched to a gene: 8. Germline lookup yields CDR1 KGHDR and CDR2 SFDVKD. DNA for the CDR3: TGTGCCACCCGGGCGACAGGGAGTTACGAGCAGTACTTC. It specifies CATRATGSYEQYF.

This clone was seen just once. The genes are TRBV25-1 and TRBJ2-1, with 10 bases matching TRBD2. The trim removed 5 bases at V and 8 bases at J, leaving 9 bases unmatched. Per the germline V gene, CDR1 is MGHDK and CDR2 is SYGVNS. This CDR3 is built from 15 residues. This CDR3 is CASSPPGLALDEQFF. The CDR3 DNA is TGTGCCAGCAGTCCCCCGGGACTAGCGTTAGATGAGCAGTTCTTC.

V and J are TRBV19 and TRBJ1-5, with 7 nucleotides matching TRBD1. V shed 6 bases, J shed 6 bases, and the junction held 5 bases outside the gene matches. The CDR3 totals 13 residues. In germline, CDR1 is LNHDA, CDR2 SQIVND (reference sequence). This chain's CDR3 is CASSDRAVQPQHF. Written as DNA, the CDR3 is TGTGCCAGTAGCGACAGGGCGGTTCAGCCCCAGCATTTT.